This T cell receptor (beta chain) was recorded in a study of blood T cell repertoires in COVID-19. The wider study: Researchers got acute and convalescent COVID-19 samples from the United States, Italy and Spain.

Trimming pared 2 bases from V and 1 base from J, leaving 11 bases between. This CDR3 has 15 residues. Germline CDR1 MNHEY, CDR2 SVGEGT. Per the authors' pipeline: Counts of nucleated cells, estimated from reference gene primer amplification, were obtained. The repertoire was sequenced with immunoSEQ multiplex PCR; TCRdb's copy has only in-frame clones and lacks some. That table furnishes V, J and clone size, whereas the DNA furnished D and trimming. The sample lists 150,000 to 200,000 clones; around 85% were seen once. The rearrangement links TRBV6-2 or TRBV6-3 to TRBJ1-1; D gene ambiguous. The sequencing input was peripheral blood. The source is a human donor with acute or convalescent COVID-19. The donor label of this sample is uncertain. CDR3 amino acids: CASSYRRPTNTEAFF. CDR3 DNA sequence: TGTGCCAGCAGTTACAGGAGGCCCACGAACACTGAAGCTTTCTTT.